This TCR beta chain was retrieved from a study of blood T cell repertoires in COVID-19. Study at large: The samples span acute and convalescent COVID-19 from the United States, Italy and Spain. PBMCs, B-cell-depleted T cells, or T cells provided the cDNA or gDNA that made up the material.

In the original processing: From reference gene primer amplification, estimates of nucleated cell counts were derived. Measured with immunoSEQ multiplex PCR; TCRdb has only the in-frame clones, and not every one. The DNA gave D and trimming, while V, J and clone size come from that table. The data hold 140,000 to 150,000 clones, with about 80% observed a single time. The CDR3 loop spans 11 amino acids. Germline V CDR1 and CDR2: DFQATT, SNEGSKA (reference sequence). With 3 bases removed from V and 5 bases from J, the gap between germline ends came to 7 bases. This clone was detected a few times. The chain uses TRBV20-1 and TRBJ2-5; D is ambiguous. Sample: peripheral blood. This clonotype originated in a human donor in a cohort sampled during active COVID-19. The CDR3 region is CSARISETQYF. In DNA form, the CDR3 reads TGCAGTGCTAGGATTAGTGAGACCCAGTACTTC.